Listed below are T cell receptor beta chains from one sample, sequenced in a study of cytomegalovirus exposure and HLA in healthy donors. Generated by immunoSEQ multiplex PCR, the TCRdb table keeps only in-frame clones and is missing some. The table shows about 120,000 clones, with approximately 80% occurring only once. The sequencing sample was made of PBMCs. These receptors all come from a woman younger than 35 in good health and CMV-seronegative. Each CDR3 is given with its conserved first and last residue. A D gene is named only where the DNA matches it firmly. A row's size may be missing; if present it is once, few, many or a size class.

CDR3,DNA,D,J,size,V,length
CASSPIWGTSGALDTQYF,TGTGCCAGCAGCCCGATCTGGGGGACTAGCGGGGCTCTGGATACGCAGTATTTT,TRBD2,TRBJ2-3,NA,TRBV9,18
CASSFQGGTDTQYF,TGTGCCAGCAGCTTTCAGGGAGGGACAGATACGCAGTATTTT,TRBD2,TRBJ2-3,NA,TRBV7-8,14
CASSFGTGGYEQYF,TGTGCCAGCAGCTTTGGGACAGGGGGCTACGAGCAGTACTTC,TRBD1,TRBJ2-7,NA,TRBV5-5,14
CASSYRQGSYEQYF,TGTGCCAGCAGTTATAGACAGGGCTCCTACGAGCAGTACTTC,TRBD1,TRBJ2-7,NA,TRBV7-2,14
CASSFVTGRGSDTQYF,TGTGCCAGCAGCTTTGTAACAGGGCGTGGGTCGGATACGCAGTATTTT,NA,TRBJ2-3,NA,TRBV5-6,16
CASSQSIGGYGELFF,TGTGCCAGCAGCCAATCAATAGGGGGTTACGGGGAGCTGTTTTTT,NA,TRBJ2-2,NA,TRBV4-2,15
CASSPGPLSSGNTIYF,TGTGCCAGCTCACCGGGGCCGCTGAGCTCTGGAAACACCATATATTTT,NA,TRBJ1-3,NA,TRBV18,16
CASSIGGVGSDTQYF,TGTGCCAGTAGTATAGGAGGAGTAGGTTCAGATACGCAGTATTTT,NA,TRBJ2-3,NA,TRBV19,15
CAWSVKGGTEAFF,TGTGCCTGGAGTGTAAAGGGGGGGACTGAAGCTTTCTTT,NA,TRBJ1-1,NA,TRBV30,13
CSVAVSAGQLFGNTIYF,TGCAGCGTTGCTGTCTCGGCCGGACAGCTTTTTGGAAACACCATATATTTT,NA,TRBJ1-3,NA,TRBV29-1,17
CASSVEGTGGPHTGELFF,TGTGCCAGCAGCGTAGAAGGGACAGGGGGCCCCCACACCGGGGAGCTGTTTTTT,TRBD1,TRBJ2-2,NA,TRBV9,18
CASSVSGEGVAKLFF,TGCGCCAGCAGCGTGTCAGGGGAAGGGGTTGCAAAACTGTTTTTT,NA,TRBJ1-4,NA,TRBV5-1,15
CASSPGTSGRGWNEQFF,TGCGCCAGCAGTCCCGGGACTAGCGGGAGGGGGTGGAATGAGCAGTTCTTC,TRBD2,TRBJ2-1,NA,TRBV10-1,17
CSVDGGRGLKKLFF,TGCAGCGTTGACGGGGGAAGGGGTCTTAAAAAACTGTTTTTT,NA,TRBJ1-4,NA,TRBV29-1,14
CASSPQADSTYNEQFF,TGTGCCAGCTCACCCCAAGCGGACAGCACCTACAATGAGCAGTTCTTC,NA,TRBJ2-1,NA,TRBV18,16
CASSRSRPGLEETQYF,TGTGCCAGCAGCAGGTCTCGTCCGGGACTGGAAGAGACCCAGTACTTC,NA,TRBJ2-5,once,TRBV4-2,16
CASSPPGLAGGPRGELFF,TGTGCCAGCAGCCCGCCCGGACTAGCGGGAGGGCCGCGCGGGGAGCTGTTTTTT,TRBD2,TRBJ2-2,NA,TRBV7-6,18
CASSPQGWVNTEAFF,TGTGCCAGCAGCCCTCAGGGGTGGGTGAACACTGAAGCTTTCTTT,NA,TRBJ1-1,few,TRBV5-6,15
CASNRKTGREQYF,TGTGCCAGCAATCGCAAGACAGGGCGGGAGCAGTACTTC,TRBD1,TRBJ2-7,once,TRBV5-8,13
CASRSGLIDEQFF,TGTGCCAGTAGGTCGGGACTAATCGATGAGCAGTTCTTC,TRBD2,TRBJ2-1,NA,TRBV19,13
CASRTSGSLSNEQFF,TGTGCCAGCCGGACTAGCGGGAGTTTAAGCAATGAGCAGTTCTTC,TRBD2,TRBJ2-1,once,TRBV27,15
CASSQERSIVAEAFF,TGTGCCAGCAGCCAAGAACGGAGTATAGTTGCTGAAGCTTTCTTT,NA,TRBJ1-1,once,TRBV4-2,15
CASIVGALGDTQYF,TGTGCCAGCATCGTGGGCGCCCTGGGCGATACGCAGTATTTT,NA,TRBJ2-3,NA,TRBV6-1,14
CASSPGQGLWSYTF,TGTGCCAGTAGCCCGGGACAGGGTCTCTGGAGCTACACCTTC,TRBD1,TRBJ1-2,NA,TRBV19,14
CASSLNGREGRGVDEQFF,TGTGCCAGCAGCTTAAACGGACGGGAGGGCCGGGGTGTGGATGAGCAGTTCTTC,TRBD2,TRBJ2-1,NA,TRBV7-8,18
CASNLGQGVNYGYTF,TGCGCCAGCAATCTAGGACAGGGGGTTAACTATGGCTACACCTTC,TRBD1,TRBJ1-2,NA,TRBV5-1,15